This T cell receptor (beta chain) was found in a study of T cells expressing NK-cell markers. Points from the study as a whole: There were a handful of donors in whom these clonotypes also led the CD3+CD56-NKG2C+ fraction.

TCRdb re-called the 5' RACE reads and catalogs CDR3 proteins one per entry, DNA excluded. The table lists about 180,000 distinct CDR3 sequences, with 18% in the top ten. A word on this clonotype: What it binds is not known.

The CDR3 has 15 residues. Germline-derived CDR1 and CDR2 are SNHLY and FYNNEI. Sample: blood T cells: a sorted CD56 or NKG2C T cell subset, CD4+ or CD8+ T cells, or bulk PBMC T cells (not recorded which). The chain links TRBV2 to TRBJ1-5; TCRdb lists TRBD1, though no DNA is available to test this call. The clonotype originates from a woman between 18 and 75 years old in good health. CDR3 loop: CASSDRGGSNQPQHF.